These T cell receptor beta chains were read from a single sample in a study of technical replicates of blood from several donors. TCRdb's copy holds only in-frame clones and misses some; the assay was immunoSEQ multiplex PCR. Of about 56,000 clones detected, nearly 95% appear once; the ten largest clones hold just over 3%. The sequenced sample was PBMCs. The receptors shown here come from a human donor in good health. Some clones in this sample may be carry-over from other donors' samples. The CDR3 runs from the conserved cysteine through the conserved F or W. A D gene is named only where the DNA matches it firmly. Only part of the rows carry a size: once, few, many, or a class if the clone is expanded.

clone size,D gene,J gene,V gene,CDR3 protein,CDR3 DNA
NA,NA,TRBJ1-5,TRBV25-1,CASSDRGNQPQHF,TGTGCCAGCAGTGACAGGGGAAATCAGCCCCAGCATTTT
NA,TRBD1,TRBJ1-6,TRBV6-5,CASRGQGNSPLHF,TGTGCCAGCAGGGGACAGGGAAATTCACCCCTCCACTTT
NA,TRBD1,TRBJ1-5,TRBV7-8,CASSKDETGYSQPQHF,TGTGCCAGCAGCAAGGACGAGACAGGGTATTCTCAGCCCCAGCATTTT
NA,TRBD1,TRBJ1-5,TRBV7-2,CASSFQGAGNQPQHF,TGTGCCAGCAGCTTCCAGGGGGCCGGCAATCAGCCCCAGCATTTT
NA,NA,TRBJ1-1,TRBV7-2,CASSLSGRGEAFF,TGTGCCAGCAGCTTAAGTGGCAGGGGTGAAGCTTTCTTT
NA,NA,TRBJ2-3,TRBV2,CASSERRGLSTDTQYF,TGTGCCAGCAGTGAAAGGCGAGGACTAAGCACAGATACGCAGTATTTT
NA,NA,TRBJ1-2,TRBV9,CASSVAPQDGYTF,TGTGCCAGCAGCGTAGCTCCACAGGATGGCTACACCTTC
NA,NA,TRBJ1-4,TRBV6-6,CASSYGGANEKLFF,TGTGCCAGCAGTTACGGAGGGGCAAATGAAAAACTGTTTTTT
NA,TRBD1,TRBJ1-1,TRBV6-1,CASEGQLNTEAFF,TGTGCCAGCGAGGGACAGCTGAACACTGAAGCTTTCTTT
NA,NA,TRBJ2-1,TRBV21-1,CASSTRQGAREQFF,TGTGCCAGCAGCACCCGACAGGGGGCAAGGGAGCAGTTCTTC
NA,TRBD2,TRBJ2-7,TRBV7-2,CASSGLAGGPQYEQYF,TGTGCCAGCTCTGGGCTAGCGGGAGGGCCACAGTACGAGCAGTACTTC
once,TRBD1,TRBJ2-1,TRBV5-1,CASSQVKTGGSYNEQFF,TGCGCCAGCAGCCAAGTTAAAACAGGGGGCTCCTACAATGAGCAGTTCTTC
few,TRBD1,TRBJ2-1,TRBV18,CASSASGQGAAEFF,TGTGCCAGCTCAGCATCGGGACAGGGGGCCGCGGAGTTCTTC
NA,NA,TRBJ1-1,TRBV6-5,CASSYSALNTEAFF,TGTGCCAGCAGTTACTCAGCCTTAAACACTGAAGCTTTCTTT
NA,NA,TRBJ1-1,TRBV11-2,CASSPWGGANWEAFF,TGTGCCAGCAGCCCTTGGGGGGGGGCAAACTGGGAAGCTTTCTTT
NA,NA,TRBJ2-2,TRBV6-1,CASSEKAKGRGGELFF,TGTGCCAGCAGTGAAAAAGCGAAAGGGAGAGGGGGGGAGCTGTTTTTT
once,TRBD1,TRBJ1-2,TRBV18,CASSPPGQGASYTF,TGTGCCAGCTCACCACCCGGACAGGGGGCTAGCTACACCTTC
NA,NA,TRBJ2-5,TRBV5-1,CASSLAGETQYF,TGCGCCAGCAGCTTGGCGGGGGAGACCCAGTACTTC
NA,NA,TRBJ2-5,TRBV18,CASSPLSGQQETQYF,TGTGCCAGCTCACCACTTTCGGGACAACAAGAGACCCAGTACTTC
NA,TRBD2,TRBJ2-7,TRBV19,CASRSLAGGSYEQYF,TGTGCCAGTAGGAGCCTAGCGGGGGGCTCCTACGAGCAGTACTTC
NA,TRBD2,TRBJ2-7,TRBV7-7,CASSLAGLAAQRVYEQYF,TGTGCCAGCAGCTTAGCCGGACTAGCGGCCCAGAGGGTCTACGAGCAGTACTTC
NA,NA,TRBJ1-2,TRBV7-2,CASSLPGGPGYTF,TGTGCCAGCAGCTTACCTGGAGGACCTGGCTACACCTTC
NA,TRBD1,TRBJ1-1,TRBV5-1,CASSRGQGSEAFF,TGCGCCAGCTCGCGGGGACAGGGTTCTGAAGCTTTCTTT
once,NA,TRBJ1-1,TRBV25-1,CASRSSGRGAGTEAFF,TGTGCCAGCAGATCTAGCGGGCGGGGTGCAGGCACTGAAGCTTTCTTT
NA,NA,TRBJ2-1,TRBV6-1,CASSEGLPRYNEQFF,TGTGCCAGCAGTGAAGGACTCCCCCGGTACAATGAGCAGTTCTTC
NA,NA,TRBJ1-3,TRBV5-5,CASSLLQGYSGNTIYF,TGTGCCAGCAGCTTGTTGCAGGGTTATTCTGGAAACACCATATATTTT
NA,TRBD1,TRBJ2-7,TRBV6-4,CASNFRDRGFYEQYF,TGTGCCAGCAATTTTCGGGACAGGGGGTTCTACGAGCAGTACTTC
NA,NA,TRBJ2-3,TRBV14,CASSQFGLGGTDTQYF,TGTGCCAGCAGCCAATTTGGGTTGGGCGGCACAGATACGCAGTATTTT
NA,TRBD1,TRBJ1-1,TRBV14,CASSLVTGGVRTEAFF,TGTGCCAGCAGCCTGGTCACAGGGGGCGTTAGGACTGAAGCTTTCTTT
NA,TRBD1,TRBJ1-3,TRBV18,CASSMDRGPGNTIYF,TGTGCCAGCTCAATGGACAGGGGGCCTGGAAACACCATATATTTT
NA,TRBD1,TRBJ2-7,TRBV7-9,CASSQPLDRGEQYF,TGTGCCAGCAGCCAACCCCTGGACAGGGGCGAGCAGTACTTC
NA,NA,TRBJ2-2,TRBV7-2,CASSLWRQTGELFF,TGTGCCAGCAGCTTATGGCGGCAAACTGGGGAGCTGTTTTTT
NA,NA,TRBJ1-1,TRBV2,CASSDYAGGPEAFF,TGTGCCAGCAGTGACTACGCGGGGGGACCTGAAGCTTTCTTT
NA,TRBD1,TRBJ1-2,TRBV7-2,CASSSGTGGRDYTF,TGTGCCAGCAGCTCCGGGACAGGGGGACGGGACTACACCTTC
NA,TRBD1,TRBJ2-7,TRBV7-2,CASSSRQGGDEQYF,TGTGCCAGCAGCTCCAGACAGGGGGGCGACGAGCAGTACTTC
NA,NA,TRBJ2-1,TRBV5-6,CASSVRSLVGASNEQFF,TGTGCCAGCAGCGTTAGATCTCTAGTGGGGGCCTCCAATGAGCAGTTCTTC
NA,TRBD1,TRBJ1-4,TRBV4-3,CASSQSFPPGGEKLFF,TGCGCCAGCAGCCAATCCTTCCCCCCAGGGGGGGAAAAACTGTTTTTT
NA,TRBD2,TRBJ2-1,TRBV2,CASSDLLAGPSSYNEQFF,TGTGCCAGCAGTGATTTACTAGCGGGGCCTAGCTCCTACAATGAGCAGTTCTTC